This T cell receptor beta chain originates from a study of beta chain features in type 1 diabetes. This clone was detected only a few times. Its specificity is unknown. Reverse transcription of all isolated RNA meant that expressed TCRB transcripts were sequenced. Only in-frame clones appear in the TCRdb table, and some are missing; sequencing was by immunoSEQ multiplex PCR. The sample lists 600,000 to 700,000 clones; under 15% were seen once. Study-wide points: Patients showed naive, central memory and Treg TCRB repertoires that appeared more similar than those of healthy donors. Shorter TCRB CDR3s, moderately but significantly so, were found in Type 1 diabetes patients in all four CD4+ subsets. No resolution was reached here on whether HLA type influences TCRB rearrangement.

The ends were cut back, 5 bases at V and 6 bases at J, with 11 bases in the middle. The length of the CDR3 is 13 residues. Germline CDR1 is SEHNR and CDR2 is FQNEAQ (reference sequence). The chain is built from TRBV7-9 and TRBJ2-1; no reliable D call. The sequence was collected from a man aged 18-30 years with type 1 diabetes. The sample consisted of naive CD4+ T cells from blood. CDR3 nucleotide sequence: TGTGCCAGCAGCCCGGCCGGGTTCAATGAGCAGTTCTTC. This codes for CASSPAGFNEQFF.